The 18 T cell receptor beta chains below come from one sample, sequenced in a study of blood T cell repertoires in COVID-19. Assay: immunoSEQ multiplex PCR; the TCRdb copy retains only in-frame clones and omits some. Of roughly 260,000 clones listed, 88% are singletons. Specimen: peripheral blood. All receptors derive from a man in his sixties who had recovered from COVID-19.

The chain links TRBV5-1 to TRBJ2-2; 10 nucleotides agree with TRBD1. Germline CDR1 and CDR2: SGHRS and YFSETQ. J was trimmed by 0 bases and V by 3 bases; bases with no gene match: 5. The CDR3 is 17 residues long. CDR3 bases: TGCGCCAGCAGCTCCTCGACAGGGGGCGCGAACACCGGGGAGCTGTTTTTT. It specifies CASSSSTGGANTGELFF.

This chain connects TRBV9 to TRBJ2-3; 14 positions agree with TRBD2. The CDR3 has 16 residues. Germline loops: CDR1 SGDLS, CDR2 YYNGEE. V lost 3 bases and J lost 3; bases outside the gene matches: 3. The CDR3 loop reads CASSETSGGATDTQYF. For the CDR3, the DNA is TGTGCCAGCAGCGAGACTAGCGGGGGGGCAACAGATACGCAGTATTTT.

The DNA of the CDR3 is TGCAGTGCTATTAATAACAATGAGCAGTTCTTC. As protein: CSAINNNEQFF. This chain uses TRBV20-1 with TRBJ2-1; D is ambiguous. V lost 4 bases to trimming and J lost 5 bases, with 6 bases between them. CDR3 length: 11 residues. Germline-derived CDR1 and CDR2 are DFQATT and SNEGSKA (reference sequence).

The chain employs TRBV6-1 and TRBJ2-3; TRBD1 matches at 7 bases. V gave up 5 bases and J gave up 8 bases; unmatched junction bases: 13. Looked up from germline, CDR1 is MNHNS and CDR2 is SASEGT. This CDR3 contains 15 residues. The CDR3 DNA reads as TGTGCCAGCAGTAACCCGACAGGGATAGGGGGTACGCAGTATTTT. Translating gives CASSNPTGIGGTQYF.

The chain links TRBV2 to TRBJ2-7; D might be TRBD1 (5 bases). Looked up from germline, CDR1 is SNHLY and CDR2 is FYNNEI. The CDR3 consists of 13 residues. The CDR3 nucleotides read TGTGCAGGCGCAGGGTTTTCCATGAGCGAGCAGTACTTC. Its protein is CAGAGFSMSEQYF.

Only one count was recorded for this clone. The gene calls are TRBV6-5 and TRBJ2-2; 10 bases line up with TRBD1. CDR3 size: 15 residues. J lost 6 bases, V lost 6 bases, and 7 bases had no gene match. Germline V gene data show CDR1 as MNHEY and CDR2 as SVGAGI. The CDR3 spells CASRTDRGLSGELFF. CDR3 DNA sequence: TGTGCCAGCAGAACTGACAGGGGGCTCTCCGGGGAGCTGTTTTTT.

The rearrangement joins TRBV27 to TRBJ1-3; the match to TRBD1 covers 9 bases. The trim removed 8 bases at V and 2 bases at J, leaving 1 base unmatched. Germline V gene lookup returns CDR1 MNHEY and CDR2 SMNVEV (reference sequence). This CDR3 spans 13 amino acids. CDR3 sequence (DNA): TGTGCCAGCTGGGACAGGGCTGGAAACACCATATATTTT. Translating gives CASWDRAGNTIYF.

V usage is TRBV5-8 and J usage is TRBJ2-7, with D possibly being TRBD1 (5 bases). Germline assignment: CDR1 SGHTS and CDR2 YDEGEE. This CDR3 is 12 amino acids long. V was shortened by 5 bases and J by 2 bases, with 8 bases between the two germline ends. The CDR3: CASSLRAYEQYF. The CDR3 DNA reads as TGTGCCAGCAGTCTCAGGGCCTACGAGCAGTACTTC. The whole variable domain, filled in from reference TRBV5-8 and TRBJ2-7, reads EAGVTQSPTHLIKTRGQQATLRCSPISGHTSVYWYQQALGLGLQFLLWYDEGEERNRGNFPPRFSGRQFPNYSSELNVNALELEDSALYLCASSLRAYEQYFGPGTRLTVT.

The chain is built from TRBV7-2 and TRBJ1-2, with D unresolved. This CDR3 has 17 amino acids. V was trimmed by 5 bases and J by 0 bases, leaving 19 bases between them. Germline V gene data show CDR1 as SGHTA and CDR2 as FQGNSA. DNA for the CDR3: TGTGCCAGCAGCGCCCCGTATAAGGTCGGGGCTAACTATGGCTACACCTTC. Translating it yields CASSAPYKVGANYGYTF.

CDR3 residues: CASSQPQGANYGYTF. The CDR3 nucleotides read TGCGCCAGCAGCCAACCTCAGGGGGCTAACTATGGCTACACCTTC. The gene calls are TRBV4-1 and TRBJ1-2, with TRBD1 matching over 7 bases. J lost 0 bases, V lost 2 bases, and 3 bases had no gene match. Germline values: CDR1 MGHRA, CDR2 YSYEKL. The CDR3 spans 15 residues.

This sequence joins TRBV24-1 and TRBJ2-5; a possible D gene is TRBD1 (6 bases). Trimming shortened V by 0 bases and J by 10 bases, and 8 bases separated the two germline ends. Germline-derived CDR1 and CDR2 are KGHDR and SFDVKD. CDR3 size: 12 residues. DNA for the CDR3: TGTGCCACCAGTGATTTGCGAGGGGGCCAGTACTTC. It specifies CATSDLRGGQYF.

This chain connects TRBV5-6 to TRBJ1-5; D is undetermined. V shed 1 base and J shed 5 bases, with 4 bases lying between them. Germline CDR1 and CDR2: SGHDT and YYEEEE. The CDR3 spans 12 residues. As DNA, the CDR3 is TGTGCCAGCAGCTTGCAATATCAGCCCCAGCATTTT. Translation gives CASSLQYQPQHF.

The chain couples TRBV3-1 (or the pseudogene TRBV3-2) to TRBJ2-7; 9 nucleotides agree with TRBD1. Germline loops: CDR1 LGHDT, CDR2 YNNKEL (reference sequence). The CDR3 consists of 14 residues. V shed 6 bases, J shed 3 bases, and the junction held 6 bases outside the gene matches. This CDR3 is CASRRTGGIYEQYF. The DNA of the CDR3 is TGTGCCAGCAGAAGAACAGGGGGCATCTACGAGCAGTACTTC.

This clone has only a few counts. The rearrangement joins TRBV10-2 to TRBJ2-7, with D perhaps TRBD1 (5 bases). The CDR3 runs 13 residues. The germline gives CDR1 WSHSY, CDR2 SAAADI. The ends were cut back, 7 bases at V and 4 bases at J, with 14 bases in the middle. The CDR3 bases are TGCGCCAGCATGGGGCAAGCGTCTTACGAGCAGTACTTC. It specifies CASMGQASYEQYF.

The chain recombines TRBV2 with TRBJ1-1; a possible D gene is TRBD1 (5 bases). This CDR3 contains 14 residues. CDR1 is SNHLY, CDR2 FYNNEI, per germline. Trimming took 7 bases from V and 5 from J, leaving 17 bases between them. CDR3 in DNA: TGTGCCAGCATGGAGGGGATGATGGAGACTGAAGCTTTCTTT. It encodes CASMEGMMETEAFF.

The chain carries TRBV5-1 and TRBJ1-1, with D hard to call. Germline CDR1 reads SGHRS; CDR2 reads YFSETQ. This CDR3 is 15 amino acids long. V lost 1 base and J 0 bases, leaving 10 bases between the germline ends. CDR3 protein: CASSLTERVNTEAFF. The CDR3 DNA is TGCGCCAGCAGCTTGACAGAACGCGTGAACACTGAAGCTTTCTTT.

The chain carries TRBV7-2 and TRBJ1-2, with 8 positions matching TRBD1. The CDR3 length is 15 residues. In germline, CDR1 is SGHTA, CDR2 FQGNSA. The ends lost 1 base at V and 8 bases at J; junction bases unmatched: 9. CDR3 DNA sequence: TGTGCCAGCAGCTTAGGTCGTCAGGGGGCGCCCGGCTACACCTTC. Translated, it gives CASSLGRQGAPGYTF.

The chain carries TRBV3-1 (or the pseudogene TRBV3-2) and TRBJ2-6; D unresolved. This CDR3 has 15 residues. Germline CDR1 reads LGHDT; CDR2 reads YNNKEL (reference sequence). Trimming took 4 bases from V and 0 from J, leaving 7 bases between them. The CDR3 nucleotides are TGTGCCAGCAGCCTCTCCGGCTCTGGGGCCAACGTCCTGACTTTC. Translating gives CASSLSGSGANVLTF.